The next 16 T cell receptor beta chains were all read from a single sample in a study of cytomegalovirus exposure and HLA in healthy donors. The PCR employed 60 Vbeta primers together with 13 Jbeta primers. Profiling relied on immunoSEQ multiplex PCR, and the TCRdb table lists in-frame clones only, not all of them. The sample contains approximately 150,000 clones, approximately 57% of which appear only once. Sequenced sample: PBMCs. The receptor source for this set is a male donor in good health and CMV-seronegative.

The V and J genes are TRBV15 and TRBJ2-7; possibly TRBD1 for D (6 bases). The CDR3 is 13 residues long. Trimming removed 4 bases from V and 3 bases from J, with 10 bases in between. Germline assignment: CDR1 LNHNV and CDR2 YYDKDF (reference sequence). The CDR3 loop reads CATSNREVYEQYF. In DNA form, the CDR3 reads TGTGCCACCAGCAACAGGGAAGTCTACGAGCAGTACTTC. The full variable domain, completed using reference TRBV15 and TRBJ2-7, is DAMVIQNPRYQVTQFGKPVTLSCSQTLNHNVMYWYQQKSSQAPKLLFHYYDKDFNNEADTPDNFQSRRPNTSFCFLDIRSPGLGDTAMYLCATSNREVYEQYFGPGTRLTVT.

CDR3 in DNA: TGTGCCAGCAGTGAGACAGGGTTAAGCAATCAGCCCCAGCATTTT. This encodes CASSETGLSNQPQHF. This chain links TRBV6-4 with TRBJ1-5, with 7 bases lining up with TRBD1. V shed 3 bases and J 1 base; nucleotides not matched to a gene: 3. Per the germline V gene, CDR1 is MRHNA and CDR2 is SNTAGT. This CDR3 is 15 amino acids long.

The chain is built from TRBV7-2 and TRBJ2-1, with 12 positions matching TRBD2. The germline CDR1 and CDR2 sequences are SGHTA and FQGNSA. The CDR3 spans 18 residues. V was clipped by 2 bases and J by 8 bases; unmatched bases: 13. The CDR3 spells CASSLRTSGAREAYEQFF. Written as DNA, the CDR3 is TGTGCCAGCAGCTTAAGGACTAGCGGGGCTAGAGAGGCGTATGAGCAGTTCTTC. Full variable domain (missing parts from reference TRBV7-2 and TRBJ2-1): GAGVSQSPSNKVTEKGKDVELRCDPISGHTALYWYRQSLGQGLEFLIYFQGNSAPDKSGLPSDRFSAERTGGSVSTLTIQRTQQEDSAVYLCASSLRTSGAREAYEQFFGPGTRLTVL.

The genes are TRBV5-4 and TRBJ2-7; 7 bases line up with TRBD2. The junction had 2 bases not matched to a gene; V was cut back by 0 bases and J by 2 bases. There are 14 residues in the CDR3. Germline V lookup: CDR1 SGHNT, CDR2 YYREEE (reference sequence). The CDR3 sequence: CASSLEAGAYEQYF. The CDR3 region has the DNA TGTGCCAGCAGCTTGGAGGCGGGAGCCTACGAGCAGTACTTC.

The rearrangement links TRBV19 to TRBJ2-2, with 8 bases lining up with TRBD1. The CDR3 extends over 15 amino acids. Germline V gives CDR1 LNHDA, CDR2 SQIVND (reference sequence). With 7 bases clipped from V and 6 bases from J, the junction kept 10 bases outside the gene matches. DNA for the CDR3: TGTGCCAGTACCCAGGACAGGGCAAGTGCCGGGGAGCTGTTTTTT. It encodes CASTQDRASAGELFF.

The rearrangement links TRBV5-1 to TRBJ1-1; D remains unclear. V lost 4 bases to trimming and J lost 2 bases, with 15 bases between them. The CDR3 contains 15 residues. CDR1 is SGHRS and CDR2 is YFSETQ in the germline V gene. CDR3 amino acids: CASSLREGGNTEAFF. CDR3 DNA: TGCGCCAGCAGCCTTCGGGAGGGTGGTAACACTGAAGCTTTCTTT.

This clone was picked up a small number of times. This CDR3 is CASSQQGYVTGELFF. The CDR3, as DNA: TGTGCCAGCAGTCAACAGGGTTACGTGACCGGGGAGCTGTTTTTT. This chain connects TRBV2 to TRBJ2-2, with D maybe TRBD1 (6 bases). CDR1 SNHLY and CDR2 FYNNEI come from the germline V gene. V lost 5 bases, J lost 5 bases, and 15 bases lay in between. The CDR3 covers 15 residues.

About this clone itself: Different DNA sequences within this sample yield the same CDR3. The V gene is TRBV28, the J gene TRBJ1-4; 9 nucleotides line up with TRBD1. V was clipped by 8 bases and J by 4 bases; unmatched bases: 5. Per germline, CDR1 MDHEN and CDR2 SYDVKM. This CDR3 has 14 amino acids. The CDR3 region has the DNA TGTGCCAGCTCACAGACAGGGGGTAATGAAAAACTGTTTTTT. Its translation: CASSQTGGNEKLFF.

This sequence joins TRBV25-1 and TRBJ1-1; TRBD1 matches 10 bases. Germline trimming cut 6 bases from V and 3 bases from J; bases unmatched to any gene: 1. The germline CDR1 and CDR2 sequences are MGHDK and SYGVNS. The CDR3 sequence is 13 residues long. The CDR3 spells CASRGTGDTEAFF. The CDR3 DNA sequence: TGTGCCAGCAGGGGGACAGGGGACACTGAAGCTTTCTTT.

This chain uses TRBV5-1 with TRBJ2-3; a weak D match, TRBD2 (6 bases). Deletions cut 0 bases from V and 4 bases from J, with 12 bases between. The CDR3 covers 15 residues. Germline assignment: CDR1 SGHRS and CDR2 YFSETQ. The CDR3 DNA reads TGCGCCAGCAGCTTGGCCATGGGGGGTGCAGATACGCAGTATTTT. Residues: CASSLAMGGADTQYF.

The gene calls are TRBV6-1 and TRBJ2-3, with 7 bases matching TRBD2. Germline trimming cut 8 bases from V and 0 bases from J; bases unmatched to any gene: 5. CDR1 is MNHNS and CDR2 is SASEGT in the germline V gene. The CDR3 contains 14 residues. This CDR3 reads CASCLAESTDTQYF. DNA for the CDR3: TGTGCCAGCTGCCTAGCGGAGAGCACAGATACGCAGTATTTT.

The chain uses TRBV7-2 and TRBJ1-6; D possibly corresponds to TRBD1 (6 bases). This CDR3 is 16 amino acids long. Trimming left V 6 bases short and J 10 bases short, with 22 bases between. Germline V CDR1 and CDR2: SGHTA, FQGNSA. CDR3 loop: CASRREGGGRRSPLHF. CDR3 DNA: TGTGCCAGCAGGCGTGAAGGCGGGGGGCGAAGATCACCCCTCCACTTT.

The chain employs TRBV19 and TRBJ1-1; 7 nucleotides line up with TRBD1. Trimming removed 6 bases from V and 0 bases from J; junction bases left unmatched: 7. CDR1 is LNHDA and CDR2 is SQIVND in the germline V gene (reference sequence). The CDR3 is 15 amino acids. The chain's CDR3 is CASRPRTGMNTEAFF. The CDR3, as DNA: TGTGCCAGTAGACCTCGGACAGGCATGAACACTGAAGCTTTCTTT.

The V call is TRBV5-1, the J call TRBJ1-4; 10 bases fit TRBD1. The CDR3 totals 15 residues. Germline CDR1 SGHRS, CDR2 YFSETQ. Trimming cost V 4 bases and J 7 bases; bases outside gene matches: 7. The CDR3 DNA reads TGCGCCAGCAGCCCGCGACAGGGGGCGGCTGAAAAACTGTTTTTT. The encoded protein is CASSPRQGAAEKLFF.

V is TRBV7-2 and J is TRBJ2-7; tentative D call: TRBD1 (5 bases). The germline V gene has CDR1 SGHTA and CDR2 FQGNSA. The CDR3 has 14 residues. V lost 3 bases and J 4 bases, leaving 13 bases between the germline ends. CDR3 residues: CASSLGGQAYEQYF. The CDR3 coding sequence is TGTGCCAGCAGCTTGGGCGGACAAGCATACGAGCAGTACTTC.

V and J are TRBV7-3 and TRBJ2-3; 9 bases fit TRBD1. Germline V gives CDR1 SGHTA, CDR2 FQGTGA. The CDR3 runs to 14 residues. Trimming cost V 5 bases and J 4 bases; bases outside gene matches: 4. The CDR3 region has the DNA TGTGCCAGCAGCGAGACAGGGGGTGCAGATACGCAGTATTTT. It codes for CASSETGGADTQYF.